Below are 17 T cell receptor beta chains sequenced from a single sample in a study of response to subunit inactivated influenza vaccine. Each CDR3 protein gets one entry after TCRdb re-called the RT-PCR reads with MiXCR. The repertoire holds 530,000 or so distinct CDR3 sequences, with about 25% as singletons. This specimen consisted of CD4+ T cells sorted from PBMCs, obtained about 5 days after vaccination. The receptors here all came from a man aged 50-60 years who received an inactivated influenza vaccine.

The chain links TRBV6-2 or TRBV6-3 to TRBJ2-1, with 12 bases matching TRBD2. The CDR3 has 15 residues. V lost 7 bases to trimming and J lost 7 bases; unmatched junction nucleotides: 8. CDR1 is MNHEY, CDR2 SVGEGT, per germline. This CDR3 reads CASTLGLAGLNEQFF. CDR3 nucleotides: TGTGCCAGCACCCTCGGACTAGCGGGATTAAATGAGCAGTTCTTC.

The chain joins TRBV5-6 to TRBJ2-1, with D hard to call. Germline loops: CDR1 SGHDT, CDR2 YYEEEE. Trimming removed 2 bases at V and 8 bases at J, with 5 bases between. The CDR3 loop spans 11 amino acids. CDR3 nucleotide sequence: TGTGCCAGCAGCTTTGTCCATGAGCAGTTCTTC. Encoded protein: CASSFVHEQFF.

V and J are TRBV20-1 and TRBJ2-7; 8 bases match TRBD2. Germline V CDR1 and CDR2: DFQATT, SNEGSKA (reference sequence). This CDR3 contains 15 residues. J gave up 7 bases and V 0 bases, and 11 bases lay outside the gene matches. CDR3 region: CSAREGTRRGGEQYF. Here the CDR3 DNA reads TGCAGTGCTAGAGAAGGGACTCGCCGGGGGGGGGAGCAGTACTTC.

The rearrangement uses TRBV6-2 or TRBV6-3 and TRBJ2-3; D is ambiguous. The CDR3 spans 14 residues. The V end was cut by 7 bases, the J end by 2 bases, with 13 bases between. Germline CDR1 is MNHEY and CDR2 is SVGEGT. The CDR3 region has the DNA TGTGCCAGCACCCCCGTGGCTCCCACAGATACGCAGTATTTT. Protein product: CASTPVAPTDTQYF.

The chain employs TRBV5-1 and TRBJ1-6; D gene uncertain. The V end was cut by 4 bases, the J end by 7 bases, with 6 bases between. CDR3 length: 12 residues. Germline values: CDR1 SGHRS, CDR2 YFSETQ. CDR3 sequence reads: CASSRGNSPLHF. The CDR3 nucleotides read TGCGCCAGCAGCAGAGGGAATTCACCCCTCCACTTT.

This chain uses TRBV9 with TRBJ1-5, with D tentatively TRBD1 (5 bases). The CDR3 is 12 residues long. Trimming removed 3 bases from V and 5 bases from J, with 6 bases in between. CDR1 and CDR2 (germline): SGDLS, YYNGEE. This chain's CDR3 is CASSAGHQPQHF. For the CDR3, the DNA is TGTGCCAGCAGCGCGGGACATCAGCCCCAGCATTTT.

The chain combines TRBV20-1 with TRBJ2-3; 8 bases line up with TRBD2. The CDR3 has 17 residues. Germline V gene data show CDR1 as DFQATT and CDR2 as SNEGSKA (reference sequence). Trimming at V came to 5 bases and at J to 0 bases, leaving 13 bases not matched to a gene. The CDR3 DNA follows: TGCAGTGCTCAAAGCGGGAGCCCCCTAAGCAGCACAGATACGCAGTATTTT. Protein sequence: CSAQSGSPLSSTDTQYF.

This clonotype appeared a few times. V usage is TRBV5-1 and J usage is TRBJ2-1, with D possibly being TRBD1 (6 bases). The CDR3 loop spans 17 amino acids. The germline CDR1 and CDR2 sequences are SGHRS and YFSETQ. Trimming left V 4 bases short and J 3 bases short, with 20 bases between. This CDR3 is CASSKQPRQELYNEQFF. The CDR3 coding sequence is TGCGCCAGCAGCAAACAGCCACGACAGGAACTCTACAATGAGCAGTTCTTC.

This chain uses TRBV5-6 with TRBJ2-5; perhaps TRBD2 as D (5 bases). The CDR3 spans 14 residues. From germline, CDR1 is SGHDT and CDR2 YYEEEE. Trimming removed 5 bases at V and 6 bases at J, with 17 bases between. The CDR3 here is CASSPGPGLKTQYF. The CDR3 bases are TGTGCCAGCAGTCCCGGGCCGGGGTTGAAGACCCAGTACTTC.

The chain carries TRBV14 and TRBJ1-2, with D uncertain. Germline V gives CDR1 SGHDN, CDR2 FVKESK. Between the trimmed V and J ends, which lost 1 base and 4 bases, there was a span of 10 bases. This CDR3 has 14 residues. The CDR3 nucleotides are TGTGCCAGCAGCCAAGTTGAAGGGCTCTATGGCTACACCTTC. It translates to CASSQVEGLYGYTF.

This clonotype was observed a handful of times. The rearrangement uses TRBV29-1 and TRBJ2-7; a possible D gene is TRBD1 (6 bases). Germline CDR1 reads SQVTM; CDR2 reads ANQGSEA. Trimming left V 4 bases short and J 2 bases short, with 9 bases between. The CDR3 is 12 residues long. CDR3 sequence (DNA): TGCAGCGTTGGGGGGCTGGCCTACGAGCAGTACTTC. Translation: CSVGGLAYEQYF.

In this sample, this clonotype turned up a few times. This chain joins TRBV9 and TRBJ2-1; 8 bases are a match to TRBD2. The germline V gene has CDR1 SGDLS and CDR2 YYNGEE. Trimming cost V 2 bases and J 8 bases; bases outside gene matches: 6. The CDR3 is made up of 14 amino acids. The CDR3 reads CASSVGGRTDEQFF. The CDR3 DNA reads TGTGCCAGCAGCGTCGGCGGGAGGACTGATGAGCAGTTCTTC. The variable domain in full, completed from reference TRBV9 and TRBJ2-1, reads DSGVTQTPKHLITATGQRVTLRCSPRSGDLSVYWYQQSLDQGLQFLIQYYNGEERAKGNILERFSAQQFPDLHSELNLSSLELGDSALYFCASSVGGRTDEQFFGPGTRLTVL.

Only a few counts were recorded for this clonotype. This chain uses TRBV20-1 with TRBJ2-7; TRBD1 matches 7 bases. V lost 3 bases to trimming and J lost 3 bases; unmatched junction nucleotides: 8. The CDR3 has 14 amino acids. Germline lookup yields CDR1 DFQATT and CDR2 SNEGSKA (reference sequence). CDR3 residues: CSASPSGQVYEQYF. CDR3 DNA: TGCAGTGCTAGCCCTTCAGGACAGGTCTACGAGCAGTACTTC.

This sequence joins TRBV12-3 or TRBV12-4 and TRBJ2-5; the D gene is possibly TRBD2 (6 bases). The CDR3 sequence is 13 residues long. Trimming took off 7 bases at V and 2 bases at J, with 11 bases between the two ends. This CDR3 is CASKGGVQETQYF. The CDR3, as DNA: TGTGCCAGCAAAGGAGGGGTTCAAGAGACCCAGTACTTC.

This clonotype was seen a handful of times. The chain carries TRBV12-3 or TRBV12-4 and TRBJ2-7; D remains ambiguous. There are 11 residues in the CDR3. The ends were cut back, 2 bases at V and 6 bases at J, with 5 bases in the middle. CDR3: CASSLFSEQYF. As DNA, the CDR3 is TGTGCCAGCAGTTTATTTTCCGAGCAGTACTTC.

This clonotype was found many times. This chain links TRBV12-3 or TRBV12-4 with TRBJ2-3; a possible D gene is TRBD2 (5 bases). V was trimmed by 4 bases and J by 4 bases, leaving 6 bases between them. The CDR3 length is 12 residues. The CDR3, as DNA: TGTGCCAGCAGTTCACTAGCAGATACGCAGTATTTT. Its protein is CASSSLADTQYF.

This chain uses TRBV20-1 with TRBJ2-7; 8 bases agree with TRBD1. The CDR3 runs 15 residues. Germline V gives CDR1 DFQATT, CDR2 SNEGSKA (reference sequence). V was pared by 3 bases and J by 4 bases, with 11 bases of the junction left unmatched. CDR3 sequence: CSARETGGLVYEQYF. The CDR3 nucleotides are TGCAGTGCTAGGGAAACAGGGGGGTTAGTGTACGAGCAGTACTTC.